These 28 T cell receptor beta chains originate from one sample sequenced in a study of blood T cell repertoires in COVID-19. The table came from immunoSEQ multiplex PCR; TCRdb's copy has only in-frame clones and leaves some out. The sample includes about 300,000 clones, around 86% of them seen just once. Material: peripheral blood. These receptors were taken from an older man with acute or convalescent COVID-19.

This chain links TRBV7-9 with TRBJ1-2; D remains ambiguous. This CDR3 is 14 amino acids long. With 5 bases removed from V and 1 base from J, the gap between germline ends came to 11 bases. The germline CDR1 and CDR2 sequences are SEHNR and FQNEAQ (reference sequence). CDR3 DNA sequence: TGTGCCAGCAGCCTGCTCGGAGGTAACTATGGCTACACCTTC. Translated: CASSLLGGNYGYTF.

The rearrangement links TRBV27 to TRBJ2-7; D perhaps matches TRBD2 (6 bases). From germline, CDR1 is MNHEY and CDR2 SMNVEV (reference sequence). V shed 0 bases and J shed 6 bases, with 9 bases lying between them. CDR3 length equals 13 residues. CDR3 sequence: CASSLSGGREQYF. Written as DNA, the CDR3 is TGTGCCAGCAGTTTATCGGGAGGTCGCGAGCAGTACTTC.

The genes are TRBV9 and TRBJ2-1; D is undetermined. V was cut by 0 bases and J by 6 bases, with 10 bases left in between. CDR3 length: 14 amino acids. Germline V lookup: CDR1 SGDLS, CDR2 YYNGEE. The CDR3 region is CASSVASGFNEQFF. CDR3 in DNA: TGTGCCAGCAGCGTAGCTTCCGGGTTCAATGAGCAGTTCTTC.

The CDR3 nucleotides are TGTGCCAGCAGCCCCCCGGGACAACAGTTCTTC. This codes for CASSPPGQQFF. The chain joins TRBV7-2 to TRBJ2-1; D is possibly TRBD1 (6 bases). The CDR3 length is 11 residues. In germline, CDR1 is SGHTA, CDR2 FQGNSA. Deletions cut 5 bases from V and 13 bases from J, with 12 bases between.

Turning to this clone: The same CDR3 is also encoded by other DNA sequences in this sample. The J gene is TRBJ1-2, the V gene TRBV15; 8 bases fit TRBD1. The J segment lost 5 bases and the V segment lost 3 bases, leaving 2 bases of the junction unmatched. The CDR3 runs to 13 residues. The germline CDR1 and CDR2 sequences are LNHNV and YYDKDF (reference sequence). CDR3 in amino acids: CATSRDRVYGYTF. The CDR3 DNA sequence: TGTGCCACCAGCAGGGACAGGGTATATGGCTACACCTTC.

J is TRBJ1-6 and V is TRBV7-8; 11 nucleotides match TRBD1. The CDR3 consists of 16 residues. Germline assignment: CDR1 SGHVS and CDR2 FQNEAQ. Trimming took 0 bases from V and 10 from J; bases not matched to a gene: 5. In DNA, the CDR3 is TGTGCCAGCAGCTTAGCGGGGACAGGGGGAGCCTCACCCCTCCACTTT. Residues: CASSLAGTGGASPLHF.

V gene TRBV7-8 combines with J gene TRBJ2-7, with 8 bases fitting TRBD1. The V gene end was trimmed by 7 bases and the J gene end by 2 bases; junction bases not matched to a gene: 7. The CDR3 contains 14 residues. Germline lookup yields CDR1 SGHVS and CDR2 FQNEAQ. For the CDR3, the DNA is TGTGCCAGCACCCGACAGGGGATGACCTACGAGCAGTACTTC. Translation: CASTRQGMTYEQYF.

This chain connects TRBV9 to TRBJ2-1; D gene unclear. With 0 bases removed from V and 4 bases from J, the gap between germline ends came to 11 bases. The length of the CDR3 is 15 residues. Germline lookup yields CDR1 SGDLS and CDR2 YYNGEE. CDR3 protein: CASSVAPSLYNEQFF. As DNA, the CDR3 is TGTGCCAGCAGCGTAGCCCCGTCGTTATACAATGAGCAGTTCTTC.

CDR3 nucleotides: TGTGCCAGCAGTTACCAAACCAGATTACCCAAAAACATTCAGTACTTC. Translation gives CASSYQTRLPKNIQYF. The chain combines TRBV6-5 with TRBJ2-4; D gene unclear. Germline lookup yields CDR1 MNHEY and CDR2 SVGAGI. The CDR3 contains 16 residues. Trimming stripped 2 bases from V and 2 bases from J, with 13 bases between.

This chain uses TRBV5-5 with TRBJ1-4; 11 positions agree with TRBD1. This CDR3 has 15 residues. CDR1 SGHKS and CDR2 YYEKEE come from the germline V gene (reference sequence). Trimming removed 0 bases from V and 7 bases from J; junction bases left unmatched: 2. Here the CDR3 DNA reads TGTGCCAGCAGCTTGGTCGGGACAGGGGGTGAAAAACTGTTTTTT. Translating gives CASSLVGTGGEKLFF.

The chain is built from TRBV18 and TRBJ2-7; D remains ambiguous. The CDR3 consists of 13 residues. CDR1 KGHSH and CDR2 LQKENI come from the germline V gene. Deletions cut 0 bases from V and 2 bases from J, with 5 bases between. The CDR3 spells CASSPPLPYEQYF. CDR3 nucleotides: TGTGCCAGCTCACCACCCCTCCCCTACGAGCAGTACTTC.

CDR3 DNA sequence: TGTGCCAGCAGCCTTAGGGCTAGCGGAGAGTCCTACGAGCAGTACTTC. Translating gives CASSLRASGESYEQYF. The chain joins TRBV4-2 to TRBJ2-7; TRBD2 matches at 7 bases. Germline V CDR1 and CDR2: LGHNA, YNFKEQ. J lost 1 base, V lost 4 bases, and 10 bases had no gene match. The CDR3 loop spans 16 amino acids.

V is TRBV6-1 and J is TRBJ1-6; D gene ambiguous. The CDR3 is made up of 15 amino acids. CDR1 MNHNS and CDR2 SASEGT come from the germline V gene. V dropped 3 bases and J dropped 0 bases, with 6 bases sitting between them. CDR3 amino acids: CASSERSSYNSPLHF. Here the CDR3 DNA reads TGTGCCAGCAGTGAGAGGAGCTCCTATAATTCACCCCTCCACTTT.

The chain carries TRBV9 and TRBJ2-1, with D tentatively TRBD1 (7 bases). Germline CDR1 reads SGDLS; CDR2 reads YYNGEE. The CDR3 loop spans 15 amino acids. Trimming took 4 bases from V and 4 from J, leaving 15 bases between them. CDR3 sequence (DNA): TGTGCCAGCAGCCCCCGGCGGGGACAGTACAATGAGCAGTTCTTC. Translation: CASSPRRGQYNEQFF.

This chain uses TRBV5-5 with TRBJ2-6; no definite D call. The CDR3 totals 16 residues. Trimming left V 3 bases short and J 0 bases short, with 10 bases between. CDR1 is SGHKS and CDR2 is YYEKEE in the germline V gene (reference sequence). CDR3 residues: CASSSQHHSGANVLTF. In DNA, the CDR3 is TGTGCCAGCAGCTCGCAACACCACTCTGGGGCCAACGTCCTGACTTTC.

This clone showed up just a few times. Within the sample, other DNA sequences also encode this same CDR3. J is TRBJ1-5 and V is TRBV30; TRBD1 might be the D (5 bases). This CDR3 contains 13 residues. The germline V gene encodes CDR1 GTSNPN and CDR2 SVGIG (reference sequence). Deletions cut 0 bases from V and 4 bases from J, with 7 bases between. CDR3 DNA sequence: TGTGCCTGGAGTGTACGGGGGAATCAGCCCCAGCATTTT. It specifies CAWSVRGNQPQHF.

The chain joins TRBV21-1 to TRBJ1-2. TRBV21-1 is flagged as a pseudogene. This CDR3 has 16 amino acids. Here the CDR3 reads CASSKASRRTNYGYTF. The CDR3 DNA follows: TGTGCCAGCAGCAAAGCTTCACGGAGGACTAACTATGGCTACACCTTC.

J is TRBJ2-1 and V is TRBV28; 11 bases agree with TRBD2. CDR1 is MDHEN and CDR2 is SYDVKM in the germline V gene. This CDR3 is built from 20 residues. After removal of 4 bases from V and 0 bases from J, the junction contained 14 bases not matched to a gene. Written as DNA, the CDR3 is TGTGCCAGCAGTTCTTGGGCTCGGACTAGCGGGCGTTACTCCTACAATGAGCAGTTCTTC. Translation gives CASSSWARTSGRYSYNEQFF.

This chain joins TRBV28 and TRBJ2-3; TRBD2 matches at 7 bases. The CDR3 extends over 13 amino acids. Germline assignment: CDR1 MDHEN and CDR2 SYDVKM. The ends lost 4 bases at V and 4 bases at J; junction bases unmatched: 2. CDR3: CASSSSGADTQYF. The CDR3, as DNA: TGTGCCAGCAGTTCAAGCGGGGCAGATACGCAGTATTTT. Based on the CDR3 plus reference TRBV28 and TRBJ2-3, the full variable domain is DVKVTQSSRYLVKRTGEKVFLECVQDMDHENMFWYRQDPGLGLRLIYFSYDVKMKEKGDIPEGYSVSREKKERFSLILESASTNQTSMYLCASSSSGADTQYFGPGTRLTVL.

V is TRBV5-1 and J is TRBJ2-3; TRBD2 matches 12 bases. CDR1 and CDR2 (germline): SGHRS, YFSETQ. This CDR3 is 15 amino acids long. Trimming took 0 bases from V and 14 from J; bases not matched to a gene: 10. Written as DNA, the CDR3 is TGCGCCAGCAGCTTGGATCTTACTAGCGGGGGGACTATGTATTTT. Amino acids: CASSLDLTSGGTMYF.

There are many counts of this clone. This chain connects TRBV7-2 to TRBJ2-7; 10 bases map to TRBD2. V was pared by 1 base and J by 7 bases, with 7 bases of the junction left unmatched. The CDR3 has 15 residues. In germline, CDR1 is SGHTA, CDR2 FQGNSA. The CDR3 nucleotides are TGTGCCAGCAGCTTAGACAGCGGGAGGGCGAGTGAGCAGTACTTC. Residues: CASSLDSGRASEQYF.

J is TRBJ2-7 and V is TRBV6-1; D remains unclear. V lost 0 bases to trimming and J lost 4 bases, with 4 bases between them. Looked up from germline, CDR1 is MNHNS and CDR2 is SASEGT. This CDR3 has 12 amino acids. This chain's CDR3 is CASSEAYYEQYF. The CDR3 DNA is TGTGCCAGCAGTGAAGCTTATTACGAGCAGTACTTC.

The chain combines TRBV11-2 with TRBJ2-7; D may be TRBD1 (5 bases). CDR1 is SGHAT and CDR2 is FQNNGV in the germline V gene. Trimming took 5 bases from V and 1 from J, leaving 12 bases between them. The CDR3 runs 14 residues. The CDR3 nucleotides are TGTGCCAGCAGCCCCGGGCCAGGGTCCTACGAGCAGTACTTC. This sequence encodes CASSPGPGSYEQYF.

The J gene is TRBJ2-1, the V gene TRBV11-1; the match to TRBD1 covers 8 bases. The CDR3 covers 16 residues. Germline V gene lookup returns CDR1 SGHAT and CDR2 FQDESV (reference sequence). V lost 3 bases, J lost 7 bases, and 11 bases stayed unmatched. CDR3 DNA sequence: TGTGCCAGCAGCTTGGACGGACAGGGAGGCAAGAATGAGCAGTTCTTC. This encodes CASSLDGQGGKNEQFF.

The V and J genes are TRBV4-3 and TRBJ1-5, with TRBD1 matching 8 bases. This CDR3 region has 21 residues. Germline CDR1 LGHNA, CDR2 YSLEER. The V and J ends lost 1 base and 2 bases, in that order; junction bases with no gene match: 19. Here the CDR3 DNA reads TGCGCCAGCAGCCAAGTAGGGAACCGGGACAGGATAATCGAGGGCAATCAGCCCCAGCATTTT. As protein: CASSQVGNRDRIIEGNQPQHF.

J is TRBJ1-6 and V is TRBV11-2; D unclear. The length of the CDR3 is 13 residues. Germline CDR1 SGHAT, CDR2 FQNNGV. V was shortened by 2 bases and J by 7 bases, with 6 bases between the two germline ends. CDR3 residues: CASSLSPNSPLHF. CDR3 sequence (DNA): TGTGCCAGCAGCTTAAGCCCCAATTCACCCCTCCACTTT.

This chain joins TRBV4-3 and TRBJ2-5; 13 bases map to TRBD2. The V and J ends lost 4 bases and 3 bases, in that order; junction bases with no gene match: 5. Germline V gene lookup returns CDR1 LGHNA and CDR2 YSLEER. The CDR3 totals 16 residues. CDR3 region: CASSLITSGGEETQYF. CDR3 sequence (DNA): TGCGCCAGCAGCCTAATTACTAGCGGGGGGGAAGAGACCCAGTACTTC.

The chain joins TRBV19 to TRBJ2-3; D is possibly TRBD2 (6 bases). The CDR3 totals 15 residues. Germline V gene data show CDR1 as LNHDA and CDR2 as SQIVND (reference sequence). V was shortened by 6 bases and J by 0 bases, with 13 bases between the two germline ends. The CDR3 DNA is TGTGCCAGTAGGTCGCTCGGGGGTAGCACAGATACGCAGTATTTT. It codes for CASRSLGGSTDTQYF.